The 23 T cell receptor beta chains below all came from one sample that was sequenced in a study of blood T cells in healthy people across ages. A second PCR, run for about 7 to 12 cycles, used a sample-barcoded 5' primer plus a J-beta primer mix. TCRdb passed the 5' RACE reads through MiXCR, listing each CDR3 protein once. This sample has about 800,000 distinct CDR3 sequences, with about half found just once. Sequences were obtained from blood. All receptors derive from a man of 80 years or more in good health.

This chain connects TRBV20-1 to TRBJ2-3; TRBD2 agrees at 16 bases. The CDR3 is made up of 20 amino acids. Germline V lookup: CDR1 DFQATT, CDR2 SNEGSKA (reference sequence). Trimming took 2 bases from V and 1 from J; bases not matched to a gene: 12. CDR3 nucleotide sequence: TGCAGTGCTAGACCTGGGACTAGCGGGAGGGCCGGGGCGGGCACAGATACGCAGTATTTT. It specifies CSARPGTSGRAGAGTDTQYF.

This clonotype appeared a few times. CDR3 DNA sequence: TGCAGCACAGGGGTCAGCAATCAGCCCCAGCATTTT. Protein product: CSTGVSNQPQHF. The V and J genes are TRBV29-1 and TRBJ1-5, with 7 bases aligning to TRBD1. Germline assignment: CDR1 SQVTM and CDR2 ANQGSEA. There are 12 residues in the CDR3. J gave up 1 base and V 8 bases, and 2 bases lay outside the gene matches.

This clonotype was counted between two and nine times. The J gene is TRBJ1-1, the V gene TRBV27; TRBD1 aligns across 12 bases. Germline lookup yields CDR1 MNHEY and CDR2 SMNVEV (reference sequence). This CDR3 has 17 residues. The J segment lost 5 bases and the V segment lost 4 bases, leaving 11 bases of the junction unmatched. The CDR3 nucleotides are TGTGCCAGCAGTTCAGATTATAGGGACAGGGGGCCAACTGAAGCTTTCTTT. Translation: CASSSDYRDRGPTEAFF.

This clonotype has just one count. The chain combines TRBV9 with TRBJ2-1, with 9 bases that match TRBD2. CDR3 length: 18 residues. The germline gives CDR1 SGDLS, CDR2 YYNGEE. V was pared by 4 bases and J by 0 bases, with 11 bases of the junction left unmatched. The CDR3 nucleotides are TGTGCCAGCAGCCCAAGGACTAGCGATCTCATCTCCTACAATGAGCAGTTCTTC. It translates to CASSPRTSDLISYNEQFF. Variable domain in full (rest from reference TRBV9 and TRBJ2-1): DSGVTQTPKHLITATGQRVTLRCSPRSGDLSVYWYQQSLDQGLQFLIQYYNGEERAKGNILERFSAQQFPDLHSELNLSSLELGDSALYFCASSPRTSDLISYNEQFFGPGTRLTVL.

This chain joins TRBV4-3 and TRBJ2-5; D perhaps matches TRBD2 (6 bases). Trimming shortened V by 4 bases and J by 4 bases, and 13 bases separated the two germline ends. This CDR3 region has 14 residues. Germline V gene sequence: CDR1 LGHNA, CDR2 YSLEER. The CDR3 protein is CASSPVGGGETQYF. The CDR3 DNA follows: TGCGCCAGCAGCCCAGTCGGGGGAGGAGAGACCCAGTACTTC.

The chain uses TRBV7-2 and TRBJ2-1, with D tentatively TRBD2 (6 bases). Trimming pared 5 bases from V and 9 bases from J, leaving 17 bases between. The CDR3 runs 14 residues. Germline-derived CDR1 and CDR2 are SGHTA and FQGNSA. DNA for the CDR3: TGTGCCAGCAGCCTCCCTCCGACTAGTCGTGAGCAGTTCTTC. Translated: CASSLPPTSREQFF.

This clonotype was seen repeatedly, ten times or more. This rearrangement joins TRBV4-2 to TRBJ1-4; D not certain. The CDR3 length is 14 residues. The V end was cut by 1 base, the J end by 8 bases, with 11 bases between. CDR1 is LGHNA, CDR2 YNFKEQ, per germline. For the CDR3, the DNA is TGTGCCAGCAGCCAAGTCGGCACTCGGGAAAAACTGTTTTTT. Residues: CASSQVGTREKLFF.

Concerning this clonotype: A much larger clone differs by one base, so this may be a read error. J is TRBJ2-3 and V is TRBV7-2, with D uncertain. Per germline, CDR1 SGHTA and CDR2 FQGNSA. The V and J ends lost 0 bases and 8 bases respectively, with 9 bases between them. The CDR3 has 13 amino acids. The CDR3 loop is CASSLAGIATQYF. The DNA for the CDR3 is TGTGCCAGCAGCTTAGCGGGAATCGCTACGCAGTATTTT. Using reference TRBV7-2 and TRBJ2-3 for the parts outside the CDR3, the full variable domain is GAGVSQSPSNKVTEKGKDVELRCDPISGHTALYWYRQSLGQGLEFLIYFQGNSAPDKSGLPSDRFSAERTGGSVSTLTIQRTQQEDSAVYLCASSLAGIATQYFGPGTRLTVL.

This clonotype was seen at least ten times. The J gene is TRBJ2-5, the V gene TRBV7-2; perhaps TRBD2 as D (7 bases). Per the germline V gene, CDR1 is SGHTA and CDR2 is FQGNSA. This CDR3 contains 14 residues. Trimming removed 5 bases at V and 7 bases at J, with 17 bases between. The DNA of the CDR3 is TGTGCCAGCAGCACACAGGGCGGGAGCGGGACCCAGTACTTC. Translated: CASSTQGGSGTQYF.

As regards this clonotype: This could be a read error, since a much larger clone is one nucleotide away. The rearrangement uses TRBV2 and TRBJ2-1, with D unresolved. CDR3 size: 11 residues. CDR1 SNHLY and CDR2 FYNNEI come from the germline V gene. CDR3 protein: CASILYSEQFF. In DNA, the CDR3 is TGTGCCAGCATACTCTACAGTGAGCAGTTCTTC.

V is TRBV6-4 and J is TRBJ2-5, with TRBD2 as a possible D gene (6 bases). CDR3 size: 15 residues. With 3 bases removed from V and 5 bases from J, the gap between germline ends came to 16 bases. The V gene's germline CDR1 is MRHNA and CDR2 SNTAGT. The CDR3 region has the DNA TGTGCCAGCAGTGAATCATTGGGAGGTTGGGAGACCCAGTACTTC. Its protein is CASSESLGGWETQYF.

This chain links TRBV24-1 with TRBJ2-3; the match to TRBD2 covers 10 bases. The CDR3 totals 16 residues. The germline V gene encodes CDR1 KGHDR and CDR2 SFDVKD. Germline trimming cut 4 bases from V and 5 bases from J; bases unmatched to any gene: 8. This CDR3 reads CATSDPQAGGRDTQYF. The CDR3 nucleotides read TGTGCCACCAGTGACCCTCAAGCGGGAGGGCGAGATACGCAGTATTTT.

V and J are TRBV7-9 and TRBJ2-5; D not resolved. The germline CDR1 and CDR2 sequences are SEHNR and FQNEAQ (reference sequence). The V and J ends lost 5 bases and 0 bases respectively, with 10 bases between them. This CDR3 is 14 amino acids long. CDR3 sequence reads: CASSPGRNQETQYF. DNA for the CDR3: TGTGCCAGCAGCCCCGGACGGAACCAAGAGACCCAGTACTTC.

The CDR3 here is CASSLGAGRASEQFF. In DNA form, the CDR3 reads TGTGCCAGCAGCTTAGGCGCCGGGAGGGCCTCTGAGCAGTTCTTC. This chain connects TRBV7-2 to TRBJ2-1; TRBD2 agrees at 8 bases. Germline CDR1 and CDR2: SGHTA and FQGNSA. J was trimmed by 9 bases and V by 1 base; bases with no gene match: 8. CDR3 length: 15 amino acids.

The rearrangement uses TRBV6-2 or TRBV6-3 and TRBJ2-6, with TRBD1 matching 11 bases. Germline V lookup: CDR1 MNHEY, CDR2 SVGEGT. V shed 0 bases and J 1 base; nucleotides not matched to a gene: 5. The CDR3 has 19 amino acids. The CDR3 DNA follows: TGTGCCAGCAGTTACTCATCCGGGACAGGGGGTTCTGGGGCCAACGTCCTGACTTTC. This gives the protein CASSYSSGTGGSGANVLTF.

The chain combines TRBV27 with TRBJ2-1, with 8 nucleotides matching TRBD2. With 3 bases clipped from V and 10 bases from J, the junction kept 8 bases outside the gene matches. The CDR3 extends over 14 amino acids. Germline assignment: CDR1 MNHEY and CDR2 SMNVEV (reference sequence). The CDR3 sequence is CASSFDGRAGEQFF. CDR3 coding DNA: TGTGCCAGCAGTTTTGACGGGAGGGCCGGGGAGCAGTTCTTC.

The J gene is TRBJ2-1, the V gene TRBV12-3 or TRBV12-4; 14 bases agree with TRBD2. The J segment lost 8 bases and the V segment lost 6 bases, leaving 9 bases of the junction unmatched. The CDR3 is 16 amino acids. The chain's CDR3 is CASRSNAGLAGDEQFF. Written as DNA, the CDR3 is TGTGCCAGCAGGTCCAACGCGGGACTAGCGGGGGATGAGCAGTTCTTC.

V gene TRBV3-1 combines with J gene TRBJ2-1; TRBD2 matches 9 bases. V shed 0 bases and J 7 bases; nucleotides not matched to a gene: 7. The CDR3 sequence is 16 residues long. Looked up from germline, CDR1 is LGHDT and CDR2 is YNNKEL (reference sequence). The CDR3, as DNA: TGTGCCAGCAGCCAAGAAGGGCTAGCGGGAAAAAATGAGCAGTTCTTC. Its translation is CASSQEGLAGKNEQFF.

This clonotype was detected only a few times. The V gene is TRBV4-1, the J gene TRBJ1-5; unclear D gene. CDR3 size: 13 residues. Germline V gives CDR1 MGHRA, CDR2 YSYEKL. V was clipped by 1 base and J by 5 bases, with 6 bases between them. CDR3 sequence reads: CASSQVGDQPQHF. Here the CDR3 DNA reads TGCGCCAGCAGCCAAGTGGGCGATCAGCCCCAGCATTTT.

This clonotype was recorded a few times. The gene calls are TRBV11-2 and TRBJ2-1; TRBD2 matches 10 bases. Trimming took 6 bases from V and 4 from J; bases not matched to a gene: 6. The CDR3 covers 15 residues. From germline, CDR1 is SGHAT and CDR2 FQNNGV. CDR3 protein: CASRLGTSAYNEQFF. The CDR3 DNA reads as TGTGCCAGCAGACTCGGGACTAGCGCTTACAATGAGCAGTTCTTC. The whole variable domain, filled in from reference TRBV11-2 and TRBJ2-1, reads EAGVAQSPRYKIIEKRQSVAFWCNPISGHATLYWYQQILGQGPKLLIQFQNNGVVDDSQLPKDRFSAERLKGVDSTLKIQPAKLEDSAVYLCASRLGTSAYNEQFFGPGTRLTVL.

The gene calls are TRBV20-1 and TRBJ2-7, with D perhaps being TRBD1 or TRBD2 (6 bases each). Germline V gene data show CDR1 as DFQATT and CDR2 as SNEGSKA (reference sequence). The length of the CDR3 is 17 residues. Trimming removed 3 bases at V and 0 bases at J, with 21 bases between. DNA of the CDR3: TGCAGTGCTAGTGCCCGGGGATCTGGGGGGCTCTCCTACGAGCAGTACTTC. Its protein is CSASARGSGGLSYEQYF.

This clonotype was observed a single time. The junction shows a germline mismatch at one end, possibly a read error. The V gene is TRBV12-3 or TRBV12-4, the J gene TRBJ2-3; D gene ambiguous. CDR3 size: 12 residues. CDR3 protein: CASRVRADAQYF. In DNA form, the CDR3 reads TGTGCCAGCAGGGTGAGAGCAGATGCGCAGTATTTT.

The gene calls are TRBV11-3 and TRBJ2-1; 7 bases agree with TRBD1. Trimming cost V 7 bases and J 9 bases; bases outside gene matches: 9. CDR1 and CDR2 (germline): SGHNT, YENEEA. The CDR3 has 13 residues. The CDR3 nucleotides read TGTGCCAGCACTGGCCAGGGGGTGGGTGAGCAGTTCTTC. It yields the protein CASTGQGVGEQFF.